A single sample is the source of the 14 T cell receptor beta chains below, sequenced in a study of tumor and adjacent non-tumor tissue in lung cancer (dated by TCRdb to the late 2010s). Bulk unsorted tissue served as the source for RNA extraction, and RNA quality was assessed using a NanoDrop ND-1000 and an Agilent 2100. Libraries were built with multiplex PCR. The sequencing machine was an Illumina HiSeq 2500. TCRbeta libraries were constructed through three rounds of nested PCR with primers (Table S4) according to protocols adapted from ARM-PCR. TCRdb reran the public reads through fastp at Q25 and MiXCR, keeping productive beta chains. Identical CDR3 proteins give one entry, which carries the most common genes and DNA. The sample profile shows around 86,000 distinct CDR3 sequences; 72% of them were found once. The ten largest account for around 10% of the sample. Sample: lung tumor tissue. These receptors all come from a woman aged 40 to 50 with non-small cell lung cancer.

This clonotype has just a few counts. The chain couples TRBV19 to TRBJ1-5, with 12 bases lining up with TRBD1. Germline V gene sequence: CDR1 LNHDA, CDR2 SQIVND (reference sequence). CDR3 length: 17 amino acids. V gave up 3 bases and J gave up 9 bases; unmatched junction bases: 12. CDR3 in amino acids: CASSIGGDRGHFGPQHF. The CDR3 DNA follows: TGTGCCAGTAGTATTGGAGGGGACAGGGGGCACTTCGGGCCCCAGCATTTT.

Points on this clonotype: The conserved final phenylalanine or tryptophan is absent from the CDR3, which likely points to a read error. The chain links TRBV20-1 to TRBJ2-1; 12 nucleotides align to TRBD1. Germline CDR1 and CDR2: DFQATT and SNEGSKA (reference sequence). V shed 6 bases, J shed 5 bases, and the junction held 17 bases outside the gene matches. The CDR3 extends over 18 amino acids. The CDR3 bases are TGCAGTGCACCTCCGGGACAGGGGGCGGGGGAATCTAACAATGAGCAGTTCATC. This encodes CSAPPGQGAGESNNEQFI.

CDR3 residues: CANTSDTRPYEQYF. CDR3 bases: TGTGCTAACACCTCAGACACCCGCCCCTACGAGCAGTACTTC. V is TRBV12-5 and J is TRBJ2-7; the D is unclear. In germline, CDR1 is LGHNT, CDR2 FRNRAP. The CDR3 has 14 residues. V lost 10 bases, J lost 2 bases, and 18 bases lay in between.

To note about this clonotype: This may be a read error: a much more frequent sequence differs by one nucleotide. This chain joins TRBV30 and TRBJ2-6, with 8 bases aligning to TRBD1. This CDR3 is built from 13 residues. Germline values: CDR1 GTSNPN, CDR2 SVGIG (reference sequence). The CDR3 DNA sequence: TGTGTCTGGACAGGGTCTGGGGCCAACGTCCTGACTTTC. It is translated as CVWTGSGANVLTF.

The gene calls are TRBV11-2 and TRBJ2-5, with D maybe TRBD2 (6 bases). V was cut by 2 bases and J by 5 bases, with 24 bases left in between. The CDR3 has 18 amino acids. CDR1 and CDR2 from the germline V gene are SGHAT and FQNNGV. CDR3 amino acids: CASSLRYPSAGQVETQYF. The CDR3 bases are TGTGCCAGCAGCTTACGATACCCTAGCGCGGGTCAGGTGGAGACCCAGTACTTC.

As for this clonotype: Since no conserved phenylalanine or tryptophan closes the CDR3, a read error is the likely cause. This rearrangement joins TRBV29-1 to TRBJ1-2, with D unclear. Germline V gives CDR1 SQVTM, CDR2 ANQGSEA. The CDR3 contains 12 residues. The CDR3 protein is CSVVLLNYGYTI. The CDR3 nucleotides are TGCAGCGTTGTATTGTTAAACTATGGATACACCATC.

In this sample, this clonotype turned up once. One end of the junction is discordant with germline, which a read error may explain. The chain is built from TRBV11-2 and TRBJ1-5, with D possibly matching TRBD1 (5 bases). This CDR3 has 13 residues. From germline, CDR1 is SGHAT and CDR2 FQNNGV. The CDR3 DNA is TGTGCCATCACCTTAGGGGTTAATCAGCCCCAACATTTT. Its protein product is CAITLGVNQPQHF.

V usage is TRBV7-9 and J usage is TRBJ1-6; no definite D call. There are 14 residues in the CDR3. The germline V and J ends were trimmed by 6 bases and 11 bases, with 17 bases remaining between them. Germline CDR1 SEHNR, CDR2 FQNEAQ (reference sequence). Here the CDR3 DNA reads TGTGCCAGCAGGTCAGACGGCGGAAATCCACCCCTCCACTTT. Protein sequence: CASRSDGGNPPLHF. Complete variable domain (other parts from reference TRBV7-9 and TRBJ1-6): DTGVSQNPRHKITKRGQNVTFRCDPISEHNRLYWYRQTLGQGPEFLTYFQNEAQLEKSRLLSDRFSAERPKGSFSTLEIQRTEQGDSAMYLCASRSDGGNPPLHFGNGTRLTVT.

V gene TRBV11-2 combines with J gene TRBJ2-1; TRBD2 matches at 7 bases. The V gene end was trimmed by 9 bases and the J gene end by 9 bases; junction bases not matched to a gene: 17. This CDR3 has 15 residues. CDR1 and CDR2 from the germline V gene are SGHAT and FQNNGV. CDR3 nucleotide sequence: TGTGCCAGTAGTCCCAGTGGGGGGGACGGACTTGAGCAGTTCTTC. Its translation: CASSPSGGDGLEQFF. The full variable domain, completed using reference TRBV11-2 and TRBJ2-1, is EAGVAQSPRYKIIEKRQSVAFWCNPISGHATLYWYQQILGQGPKLLIQFQNNGVVDDSQLPKDRFSAERLKGVDSTLKIQPAKLEDSAVYLCASSPSGGDGLEQFFGPGTRLTVL.

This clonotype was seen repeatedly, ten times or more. Here the CDR3 reads CATIKGSTSTDTQYF. As DNA, the CDR3 is TGTGCCACAATTAAGGGCTCGACAAGCACAGATACGCAGTATTTT. The rearrangement links TRBV10-3 to TRBJ2-3; D is undetermined. The CDR3 is made up of 15 amino acids. In germline, CDR1 is ENHRY, CDR2 SYGVKD. The V and J ends lost 10 bases and 0 bases respectively, with 17 bases between them.

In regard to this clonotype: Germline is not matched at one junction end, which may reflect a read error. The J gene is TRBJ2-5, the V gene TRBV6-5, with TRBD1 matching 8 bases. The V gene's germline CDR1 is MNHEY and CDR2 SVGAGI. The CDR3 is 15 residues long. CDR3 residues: CASSLQGVRGETHYF. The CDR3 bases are TGTGCCAGCAGTCTACAGGGGGTTCGCGGGGAGACCCACTACTTC.

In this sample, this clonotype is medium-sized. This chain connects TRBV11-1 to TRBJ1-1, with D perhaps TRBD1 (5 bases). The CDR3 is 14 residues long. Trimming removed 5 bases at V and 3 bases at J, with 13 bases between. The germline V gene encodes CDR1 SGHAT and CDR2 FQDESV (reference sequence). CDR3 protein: CASSPQEYYTEAFF. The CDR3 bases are TGTGCCAGCAGCCCACAGGAATACTACACTGAAGCTTTCTTT.

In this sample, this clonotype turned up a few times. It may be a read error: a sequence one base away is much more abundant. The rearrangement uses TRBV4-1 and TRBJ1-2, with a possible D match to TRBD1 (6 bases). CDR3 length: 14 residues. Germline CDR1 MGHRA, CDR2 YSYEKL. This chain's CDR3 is CASNQVYREHGYTF. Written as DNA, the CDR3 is TGCGCCAGCAACCAAGTTTACAGGGAACATGGCTACACCTTC.

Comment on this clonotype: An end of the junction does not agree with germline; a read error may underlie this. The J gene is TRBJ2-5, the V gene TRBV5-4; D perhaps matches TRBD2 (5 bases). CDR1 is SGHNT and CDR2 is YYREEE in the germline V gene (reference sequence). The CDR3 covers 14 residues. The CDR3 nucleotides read TGTGTCAGCAGCTTGAGCCTAGCTGGAGAGACCCAGTACTTC. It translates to CVSSLSLAGETQYF.